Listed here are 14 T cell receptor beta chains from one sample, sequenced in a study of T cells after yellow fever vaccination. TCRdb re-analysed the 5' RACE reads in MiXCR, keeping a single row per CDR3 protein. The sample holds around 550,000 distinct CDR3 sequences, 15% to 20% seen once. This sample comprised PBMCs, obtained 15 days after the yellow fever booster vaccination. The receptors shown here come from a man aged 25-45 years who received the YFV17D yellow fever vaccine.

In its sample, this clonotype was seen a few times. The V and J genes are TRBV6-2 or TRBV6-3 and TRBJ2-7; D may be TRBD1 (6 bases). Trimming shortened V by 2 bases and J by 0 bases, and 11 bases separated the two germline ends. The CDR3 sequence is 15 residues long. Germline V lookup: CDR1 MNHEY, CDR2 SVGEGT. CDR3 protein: CASSYPQGTSYEQYF. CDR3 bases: TGTGCCAGCAGTTACCCTCAGGGGACCTCCTACGAGCAGTACTTC.

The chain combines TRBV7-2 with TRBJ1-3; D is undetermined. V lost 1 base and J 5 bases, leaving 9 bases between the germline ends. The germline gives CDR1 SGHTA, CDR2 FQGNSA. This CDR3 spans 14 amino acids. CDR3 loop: CASSLGPERNTIYF. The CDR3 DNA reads TGTGCCAGCAGCTTAGGCCCAGAGCGAAACACCATATATTTT. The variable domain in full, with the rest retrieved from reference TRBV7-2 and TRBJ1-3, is GAGVSQSPSNKVTEKGKDVELRCDPISGHTALYWYRQSLGQGLEFLIYFQGNSAPDKSGLPSDRFSAERTGGSVSTLTIQRTQQEDSAVYLCASSLGPERNTIYFGEGSWLTVV.

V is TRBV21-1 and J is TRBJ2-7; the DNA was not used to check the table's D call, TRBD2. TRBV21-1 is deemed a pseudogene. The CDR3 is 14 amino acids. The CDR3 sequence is CASSISGRAAEQYF. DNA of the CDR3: TGTGCCAGCAGCATTAGCGGGAGGGCGGCCGAGCAGTACTTC.

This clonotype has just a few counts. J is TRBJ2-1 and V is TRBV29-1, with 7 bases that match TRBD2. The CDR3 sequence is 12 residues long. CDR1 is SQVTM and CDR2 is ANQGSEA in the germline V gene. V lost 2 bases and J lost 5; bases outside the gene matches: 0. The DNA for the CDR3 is TGCAGCGTTGAACTAGCGGACAATGAGCAGTTCTTC. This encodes CSVELADNEQFF.

Written as DNA, the CDR3 is TGTGCCAGCAGCTTAACCGGACGGCCTGCGGAGACCCAGTACTTC. As protein: CASSLTGRPAETQYF. This chain connects TRBV7-3 to TRBJ2-5; D gene ambiguous. This CDR3 is 15 amino acids long. CDR1 and CDR2 (germline): SGHTA, FQGTGA. The ends were cut back, 0 bases at V and 5 bases at J, with 13 bases in the middle.

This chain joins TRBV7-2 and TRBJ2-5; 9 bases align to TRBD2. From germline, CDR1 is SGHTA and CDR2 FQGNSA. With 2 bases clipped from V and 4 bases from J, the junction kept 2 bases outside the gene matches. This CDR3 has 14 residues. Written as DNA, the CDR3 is TGTGCCAGCAGCTTAACGCGGGAGGGAGAGACCCAGTACTTC. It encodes CASSLTREGETQYF.

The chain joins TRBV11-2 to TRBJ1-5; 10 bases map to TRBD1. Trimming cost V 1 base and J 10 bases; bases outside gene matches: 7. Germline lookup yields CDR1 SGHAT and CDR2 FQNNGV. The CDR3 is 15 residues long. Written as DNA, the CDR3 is TGTGCCAGCAGCTTAGTGTCTGGGACAGGGGACCCCCAGCATTTT. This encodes CASSLVSGTGDPQHF.

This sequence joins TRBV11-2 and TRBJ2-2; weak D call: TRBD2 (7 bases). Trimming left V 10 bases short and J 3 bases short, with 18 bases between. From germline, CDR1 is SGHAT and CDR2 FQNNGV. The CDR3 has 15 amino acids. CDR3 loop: CAIRGGGADTGELFF. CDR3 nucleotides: TGTGCCATCCGAGGCGGGGGCGCGGACACCGGGGAGCTGTTTTTT. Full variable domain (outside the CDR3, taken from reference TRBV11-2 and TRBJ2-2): EAGVAQSPRYKIIEKRQSVAFWCNPISGHATLYWYQQILGQGPKLLIQFQNNGVVDDSQLPKDRFSAERLKGVDSTLKIQPAKLEDSAVYLCAIRGGGADTGELFFGEGSRLTVL.

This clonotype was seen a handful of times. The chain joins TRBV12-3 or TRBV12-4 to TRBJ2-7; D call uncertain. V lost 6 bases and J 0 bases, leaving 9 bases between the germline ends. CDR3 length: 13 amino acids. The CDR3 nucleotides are TGTGCCAGCAGCAAAACGCCCTCCTACGAGCAGTACTTC. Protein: CASSKTPSYEQYF.

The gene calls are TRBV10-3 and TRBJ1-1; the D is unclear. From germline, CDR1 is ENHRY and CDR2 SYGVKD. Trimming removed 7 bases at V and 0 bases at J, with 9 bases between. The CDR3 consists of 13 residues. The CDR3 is CAITRQLNTEAFF. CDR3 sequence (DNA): TGTGCCATCACCCGGCAGTTGAACACTGAAGCTTTCTTT.

Written as DNA, the CDR3 is TGCGCCAGCAGGGAGGACCTTCTAATGGAAAAACTGTTTTTT. It translates to CASREDLLMEKLFF. The rearrangement uses TRBV5-1 and TRBJ1-4, with D unresolved. Trimming pared 5 bases from V and 8 bases from J, leaving 16 bases between. Per the germline V gene, CDR1 is SGHRS and CDR2 is YFSETQ. CDR3 length: 14 residues.

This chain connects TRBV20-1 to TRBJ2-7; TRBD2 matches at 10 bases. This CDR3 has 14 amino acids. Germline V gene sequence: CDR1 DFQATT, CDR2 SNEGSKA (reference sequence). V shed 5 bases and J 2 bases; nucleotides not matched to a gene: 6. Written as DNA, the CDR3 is TGCAGTGCTGGCGGACTAGCGGAGCCCTACGAGCAGTACTTC. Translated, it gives CSAGGLAEPYEQYF.

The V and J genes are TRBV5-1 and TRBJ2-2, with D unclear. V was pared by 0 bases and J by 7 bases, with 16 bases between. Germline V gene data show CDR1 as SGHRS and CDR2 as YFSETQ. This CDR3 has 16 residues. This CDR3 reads CASSLVYRSSGGELFF. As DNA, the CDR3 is TGCGCCAGCAGCTTGGTCTACCGGAGCAGTGGCGGGGAGCTGTTTTTT.

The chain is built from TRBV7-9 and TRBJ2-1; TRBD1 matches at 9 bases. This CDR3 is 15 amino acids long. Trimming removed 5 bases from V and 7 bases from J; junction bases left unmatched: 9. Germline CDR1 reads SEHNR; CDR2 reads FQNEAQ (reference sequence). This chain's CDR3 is CASSRGQGRKNEQFF. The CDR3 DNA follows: TGTGCCAGCAGCCGGGGACAGGGACGAAAGAATGAGCAGTTCTTC. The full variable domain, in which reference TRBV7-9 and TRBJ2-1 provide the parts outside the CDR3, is DTGVSQNPRHKITKRGQNVTFRCDPISEHNRLYWYRQTLGQGPEFLTYFQNEAQLEKSRLLSDRFSAERPKGSFSTLEIQRTEQGDSAMYLCASSRGQGRKNEQFFGPGTRLTVL.